Presented here are 29 T cell receptor beta chains from one specimen sequenced in a study of T cells in localized non-small cell lung cancer. The table came from immunoSEQ multiplex PCR; TCRdb's copy has only in-frame clones and leaves some out. Of fewer than 40,000 clones listed, less than 80% are singletons. The sample in question was peripheral blood, obtained before any cancer treatment. All receptors derive from an older male donor with stage II squamous cell lung carcinoma.

The V and J genes are TRBV4-2 and TRBJ1-2, with D possibly being TRBD1 (6 bases). The CDR3 spans 15 residues. The V gene lost 3 bases and the J gene lost 3 bases, with 14 bases spanning the gap. CDR1 and CDR2 from the germline V gene are LGHNA and YNFKEQ. In DNA, the CDR3 is TGTGCCAGCAGCCAGGTCGGACAGCTTTACTATGGCTACACCTTC. The encoded protein is CASSQVGQLYYGYTF.

This sequence joins TRBV5-6 and TRBJ1-1, with D unresolved. V lost 2 bases and J 4 bases, leaving 12 bases between the germline ends. CDR3 size: 14 residues. Germline lookup yields CDR1 SGHDT and CDR2 YYEEEE. The CDR3 protein is CASSFGYRGTEAFF. The CDR3 DNA is TGTGCCAGCAGCTTTGGTTACCGGGGCACTGAAGCTTTCTTT.

On this clone itself: At one of its ends the junction is not consistent with the germline gene, which may arise from a read error. The chain joins TRBV7-2 to TRBJ2-2; D is possibly TRBD2 (6 bases). The germline V gene encodes CDR1 SGHTA and CDR2 FQGNSA. The CDR3 is made up of 12 amino acids. The CDR3 region has the DNA TGTGCCAGCAGCTTAGATCGCCGGGAGCTATTTTTT. This encodes CASSLDRRELFF.

This rearrangement joins TRBV4-2 to TRBJ2-3, with 10 bases identical to TRBD1. The V gene end was trimmed by 4 bases and the J gene end by 4 bases; junction bases not matched to a gene: 2. Germline CDR1 and CDR2: LGHNA and YNFKEQ. The CDR3 consists of 14 residues. CDR3 sequence (DNA): TGTGCCAGCAGCCCCGGACAGGGGGCAGATACGCAGTATTTT. This sequence encodes CASSPGQGADTQYF.

The J gene is TRBJ2-1, the V gene TRBV7-2, with D uncertain. CDR1 is SGHTA and CDR2 is FQGNSA in the germline V gene. Trimming took 2 bases from V and 7 from J, leaving 15 bases between them. The CDR3 extends over 15 amino acids. The CDR3 region is CASSLLRSQGNEQFF. The CDR3 DNA is TGTGCCAGCAGCTTATTGAGGAGCCAAGGGAATGAGCAGTTCTTC.

The chain has TRBV29-1 and TRBJ2-1, with D possibly called TRBD1 or TRBD2 (5 bases each). The germline V and J ends were trimmed by 1 base and 14 bases, with 15 bases remaining between them. Per the germline V gene, CDR1 is SQVTM and CDR2 is ANQGSEA. The CDR3 has 12 residues. CDR3 sequence (DNA): TGCAGCGTTGAAGTGATGGGCAGGGAGAAGTTCTTC. Translation: CSVEVMGREKFF.

This rearrangement joins TRBV6-1 to TRBJ1-5; 7 nucleotides agree with TRBD1. This CDR3 has 14 amino acids. Trimming cost V 1 base and J 6 bases; bases outside gene matches: 3. Germline lookup yields CDR1 MNHNS and CDR2 SASEGT. CDR3: CASSEDRGGQPQHF. The CDR3 DNA sequence: TGTGCCAGCAGTGAAGACAGGGGAGGTCAGCCCCAGCATTTT.

This chain uses TRBV6-5 with TRBJ1-6, with no clear D. The germline gives CDR1 MNHEY, CDR2 SVGAGI. The CDR3 covers 15 residues. V was trimmed by 5 bases and J by 7 bases, leaving 15 bases between them. CDR3: CASSTMAEANSPLHF. The DNA for the CDR3 is TGTGCCAGCAGTACCATGGCGGAGGCAAATTCACCCCTCCACTTT.

In this sample, this clone turned up once. The rearrangement joins TRBV7-9 to TRBJ2-2; D may be TRBD2 (5 bases). V lost 7 bases, J lost 0 bases, and 12 bases lay in between. The length of the CDR3 is 15 residues. CDR1 is SEHNR, CDR2 FQNEAQ, per germline (reference sequence). The CDR3 DNA reads as TGTGCCAGCAACGGGATGGCGGCGAACACCGGGGAGCTGTTTTTT. Residues: CASNGMAANTGELFF.

This rearrangement joins TRBV4-1 to TRBJ1-3; 7 bases align to TRBD1. This CDR3 has 18 residues. V lost 0 bases to trimming and J lost 4 bases; unmatched junction nucleotides: 12. From germline, CDR1 is MGHRA and CDR2 YSYEKL. The CDR3 nucleotides are TGCGCCAGCAGCCAAGAGGGTTTGAAGGGGGCGGCGGGAAACACCATATATTTT. Encoded protein: CASSQEGLKGAAGNTIYF.

This clone has just one count. This sequence joins TRBV2 and TRBJ2-3; tentatively, D is TRBD1 or TRBD2 (5 bases each). With 5 bases removed from V and 0 bases from J, the gap between germline ends came to 9 bases. In germline, CDR1 is SNHLY, CDR2 FYNNEI. CDR3 size: 14 residues. The CDR3 sequence is CASSWGSSTDTQYF. CDR3 DNA: TGTGCCAGCAGTTGGGGGTCTAGCACAGATACGCAGTATTTT. Full variable domain (remainder filled in from reference TRBV2 and TRBJ2-3): EPEVTQTPSHQVTQMGQEVILRCVPISNHLYFYWYRQILGQKVEFLVSFYNNEISEKSEIFDDQFSVERPDGSNFTLKIRSTKLEDSAMYFCASSWGSSTDTQYFGPGTRLTVL.

The V call is TRBV7-2, the J call TRBJ1-2; 8 bases agree with TRBD1. CDR1 and CDR2 from the germline V gene are SGHTA and FQGNSA. CDR3 length: 17 amino acids. The trim removed 4 bases at V and 4 bases at J, leaving 14 bases unmatched. The CDR3 here is CASSSGAGGFFAYGYTF. CDR3 nucleotide sequence: TGTGCCAGCAGCTCAGGGGCAGGGGGCTTCTTCGCCTATGGCTACACCTTC. Combining the CDR3 with reference TRBV7-2 and TRBJ1-2 gives the whole variable domain GAGVSQSPSNKVTEKGKDVELRCDPISGHTALYWYRQSLGQGLEFLIYFQGNSAPDKSGLPSDRFSAERTGGSVSTLTIQRTQQEDSAVYLCASSSGAGGFFAYGYTFGSGTRLTVV.

This chain connects TRBV4-3 to TRBJ1-3; D is perhaps TRBD1 (5 bases). Germline V gene data show CDR1 as LGHNA and CDR2 as YSLEER. V was cut by 1 base and J by 7 bases, with 17 bases left in between. This CDR3 contains 16 residues. The CDR3 sequence: CASSQGLGQVGNTIYF. The CDR3 DNA reads TGCGCCAGCAGCCAAGGTCTCGGACAAGTGGGGAACACCATATATTTT.

The genes are TRBV7-6 and TRBJ2-3; 8 bases map to TRBD2. V lost 1 base and J lost 6; bases outside the gene matches: 12. The germline gives CDR1 SGHVS, CDR2 FNYEAQ. This CDR3 comprises 17 residues. The CDR3 loop is CASSLGAQREPLDTQYF. The CDR3 bases are TGTGCCAGCAGCTTAGGGGCACAGCGGGAGCCACTGGATACGCAGTATTTT.

V is TRBV7-9 and J is TRBJ2-7; 9 nucleotides agree with TRBD2. In germline, CDR1 is SEHNR, CDR2 FQNEAQ (reference sequence). Losses at the gene ends were 4 bases for V and 9 bases for J; bases not matched to a gene: 13. The CDR3 contains 15 residues. The CDR3 reads CASSSRLAEATGQYF. Written as DNA, the CDR3 is TGTGCCAGCAGCTCGAGACTAGCGGAGGCTACGGGGCAGTACTTC.

This chain uses TRBV7-9 with TRBJ1-1; D unclear. The CDR3 is 12 amino acids. V lost 5 bases and J 7 bases, leaving 11 bases between the germline ends. Per the germline V gene, CDR1 is SEHNR and CDR2 is FQNEAQ (reference sequence). The CDR3 here is CASSPGSSEAFF. Written as DNA, the CDR3 is TGTGCCAGCAGCCCTGGGTCGAGTGAAGCTTTCTTT.

CDR3 bases: TGCGCCAGCAGCCCCGGGACAGCCGCGATGACCCAGTACTTC. Its translation: CASSPGTAAMTQYF. This chain links TRBV5-1 with TRBJ2-5; TRBD1 matches 7 bases. CDR1 and CDR2 (germline): SGHRS, YFSETQ. The junction had 10 bases not matched to a gene; V was cut back by 4 bases and J by 7 bases. CDR3 length: 14 residues.

This chain uses TRBV4-3 with TRBJ2-1, with 12 bases identical to TRBD2. CDR1 is LGHNA, CDR2 YSLEER, per germline. The V gene end was trimmed by 0 bases and the J gene end by 9 bases; junction bases not matched to a gene: 6. The CDR3 runs 16 residues. The CDR3 region is CASSQDRKTSGSEQFF. The DNA for the CDR3 is TGCGCCAGCAGCCAAGATAGAAAGACTAGCGGGAGTGAGCAGTTCTTC.

The sample holds a few counts of this clone. V gene TRBV6-6 combines with J gene TRBJ1-6, with D hard to call. From germline, CDR1 is MNHNY and CDR2 SVGAGI (reference sequence). Trimming left V 9 bases short and J 3 bases short, with 6 bases between. The CDR3 runs to 12 residues. The CDR3 DNA follows: TGTGCCAGTCGACACTATAATTCACCCCTCCACTTT. Amino acid sequence: CASRHYNSPLHF.

The chain combines TRBV5-6 with TRBJ1-6; D may be TRBD1 (5 bases). This CDR3 has 16 residues. Per the germline V gene, CDR1 is SGHDT and CDR2 is YYEEEE. V shed 4 bases and J shed 9 bases, with 20 bases lying between them. The CDR3 coding sequence is TGTGCCAGCAGCCAGATGGGGGGGTGGTTAAGTTCACCCCTCCACTTT. It codes for CASSQMGGWLSSPLHF.

This clone was seen just once. CDR3 in amino acids: CASRPTSGRAGRSKNIQYF. The DNA for the CDR3 is TGTGCCAGCAGACCGACTAGCGGGAGGGCAGGTAGGTCCAAAAACATTCAGTACTTC. V and J are TRBV7-2 and TRBJ2-4; TRBD2 aligns across 14 bases. CDR3 size: 19 residues. Germline CDR1 reads SGHTA; CDR2 reads FQGNSA. With V trimmed by 6 bases and J by 2 bases, 12 bases remained unmatched.

V is TRBV5-1 and J is TRBJ2-7, with D possibly being TRBD2 (5 bases). With 1 base removed from V and 0 bases from J, the gap between germline ends came to 8 bases. This CDR3 has 14 residues. Germline V lookup: CDR1 SGHRS, CDR2 YFSETQ. CDR3 region: CASSLTGSSYEQYF. CDR3 nucleotides: TGCGCCAGCAGCTTGACGGGGAGCTCCTACGAGCAGTACTTC.

This clone showed up just once. The chain uses TRBV5-1 and TRBJ1-4; TRBD1 matches 7 bases. Germline CDR1 and CDR2: SGHRS and YFSETQ. J lost 3 bases, V lost 4 bases, and 6 bases had no gene match. The CDR3 consists of 15 residues. The CDR3 reads CASSAQGQPNEKLFF. The CDR3 nucleotides read TGCGCCAGCAGCGCACAGGGACAGCCTAATGAAAAACTGTTTTTT. Combining the CDR3 with reference TRBV5-1 and TRBJ1-4 gives the whole variable domain KAGVTQTPRYLIKTRGQQVTLSCSPISGHRSVSWYQQTPGQGLQFLFEYFSETQRNKGNFPGRFSGRQFSNSRSEMNVSTLELGDSALYLCASSAQGQPNEKLFFGSGTQLSVL.

This chain joins TRBV28 and TRBJ1-4, with TRBD1 as a possible D gene (5 bases). Germline V gene lookup returns CDR1 MDHEN and CDR2 SYDVKM. V was trimmed by 3 bases and J by 4 bases, leaving 12 bases between them. CDR3 length equals 15 residues. The chain's CDR3 is CASSFSAGYNEKLFF. CDR3 nucleotides: TGTGCCAGCAGTTTTTCGGCAGGGTATAATGAAAAACTGTTTTTT.

A few counts support this clone. The gene calls are TRBV23-1 and TRBJ1-5; a weak D match, TRBD1 (6 bases). TRBV23-1 has ORF status, its function being uncertain. The CDR3 runs to 16 residues. V was clipped by 2 bases and J by 5 bases, with 16 bases between them. Here the CDR3 reads CASSQPRQASHQPQHF. Written as DNA, the CDR3 is TGCGCCAGCAGTCAACCAAGACAGGCTTCACATCAGCCCCAGCATTTT.

CDR3 residues: CASSLSAGELFF. The CDR3 DNA sequence: TGTGCCAGCAGTTTATCGGCCGGGGAGCTGTTTTTT. This rearrangement joins TRBV28 to TRBJ2-2; no clear D gene. Germline V gene sequence: CDR1 MDHEN, CDR2 SYDVKM. Trimming shortened V by 1 base and J by 6 bases, and 3 bases separated the two germline ends. The CDR3 covers 12 residues.

The chain has TRBV2 and TRBJ2-1, with 8 bases fitting TRBD2. CDR1 SNHLY and CDR2 FYNNEI come from the germline V gene. J lost 6 bases, V lost 11 bases, and 18 bases had no gene match. This CDR3 is 16 amino acids long. For the CDR3, the DNA is TGTGCCCTTACCCGGGAGGTAGCGGGACAAATCAATGAGCAGTTCTTC. This codes for CALTREVAGQINEQFF.

The chain recombines TRBV6-6 with TRBJ2-3, with TRBD2 identical over 8 bases. Germline CDR1 and CDR2: MNHNY and SVGAGI (reference sequence). The CDR3 runs to 16 residues. The ends lost 7 bases at V and 3 bases at J; junction bases unmatched: 12. CDR3 DNA sequence: TGTGCCAGCAACAAGAGGGCGGGGGGTTATACAGATACGCAGTATTTT. Encoded protein: CASNKRAGGYTDTQYF.

The V gene is TRBV2, the J gene TRBJ2-5; 7 nucleotides align to TRBD2. The junction had 2 bases not matched to a gene; V was cut back by 4 bases and J by 3 bases. CDR1 is SNHLY and CDR2 is FYNNEI in the germline V gene. CDR3 length: 13 residues. DNA for the CDR3: TGTGCCAGCAGTGTAGGGAGGGAAGAGACCCAGTACTTC. Translation: CASSVGREETQYF.